This T cell receptor (beta chain) derives from a study of blood T cell repertoires in COVID-19. Study in general: PBMCs, B-cell-depleted T cells, or T cells were the source of the cDNA or gDNA that made up the material.

The data were produced by immunoSEQ multiplex PCR, yet TCRdb's version contains in-frame clones alone and is incomplete. The data hold some 130,000 clones, with approximately 88% observed a single time. The sample holds many counts of this clone. This sequence originates from a woman aged 25 to 45 who had recovered from COVID-19. The sequencing input was peripheral blood.

The CDR3 reads CASKRGDNEQFF. The CDR3 region has the DNA TGTGCCAGCAAGCGGGGGGACAATGAGCAGTTCTTC. The chain recombines TRBV12-3 or TRBV12-4 with TRBJ2-1; TRBD2 matches at 9 bases. The CDR3 is 12 residues long. V shed 7 bases and J 5 bases; nucleotides not matched to a gene: 0.